This passage covers 29 T cell receptor beta chains from one sample sequenced in a study of cytotoxic CD8 clonotypes in ibrutinib-treated CLL. The table came from immunoSEQ multiplex PCR; TCRdb's copy has only in-frame clones and leaves some out. The sample contains about 120,000 clones, approximately 58% of which appear only once. The source material was PBMCs, sampled after 24 months of ibrutinib treatment. Receptors were obtained from a human donor with chronic lymphocytic leukemia.

The rearrangement links TRBV5-6 to TRBJ2-1; possible D gene TRBD1, 6 bases. CDR3 length equals 13 residues. Between the trimmed V and J ends, which lost 3 bases and 7 bases, there was a span of 11 bases. The germline gives CDR1 SGHDT, CDR2 YYEEEE. As DNA, the CDR3 is TGTGCCAGCAGCTCCTTACAGGGTAATGAGCAGTTCTTC. Its translation: CASSSLQGNEQFF.

V and J are TRBV6-4 and TRBJ1-1, with D maybe TRBD1 (6 bases). The CDR3 has 18 residues. CDR1 is MRHNA and CDR2 is SNTAGT in the germline V gene. V was clipped by 4 bases and J by 7 bases, with 28 bases between them. The chain's CDR3 is CASSGRTATGSRIIEAFF. CDR3 nucleotide sequence: TGTGCCAGCAGTGGCAGGACAGCAACAGGCTCCAGAATTATTGAAGCTTTCTTT.

The gene calls are TRBV4-1 and TRBJ2-7; D is uncertain. This CDR3 comprises 14 residues. The ends were cut back, 4 bases at V and 1 base at J, with 11 bases in the middle. Germline-derived CDR1 and CDR2 are MGHRA and YSYEKL. The CDR3 sequence is CASSLQTQSYEQYF. The DNA for the CDR3 is TGCGCCAGCAGCCTACAGACTCAATCCTACGAGCAGTACTTC.

The chain has TRBV19 and TRBJ1-3; D remains ambiguous. The CDR3 is made up of 14 amino acids. The germline CDR1 and CDR2 sequences are LNHDA and SQIVND (reference sequence). V lost 5 bases and J lost 8, with 16 bases in between. CDR3 in DNA: TGTGCCAGTAGTCGGGAGATCGGCCTGGACACCATATATTTT. Encoded protein: CASSREIGLDTIYF.

A few counts support this clone. The CDR3 loop reads CASSLAGDWNNEQYF. For the CDR3, the DNA is TGTGCCAGCAGCTTGGCCGGGGACTGGAACAACGAGCAGTACTTC. This chain uses TRBV5-6 with TRBJ2-7; weak D call: TRBD2 (6 bases). The CDR3 consists of 15 residues. Germline V gene data show CDR1 as SGHDT and CDR2 as YYEEEE. The V and J ends lost 0 bases and 5 bases respectively, with 15 bases between them.

This clone was seen only once. This chain connects TRBV6-5 to TRBJ1-1; TRBD1 is a possible D gene (6 bases). Germline-derived CDR1 and CDR2 are MNHEY and SVGAGI. V lost 6 bases, J lost 8 bases, and 10 bases lay in between. The CDR3 runs 11 residues. The CDR3 DNA reads as TGTGCCAGCAGAAAGGGGGGGGAAGCTTTCTTT. Residues: CASRKGGEAFF.

The J gene is TRBJ2-1, the V gene TRBV6-4; 7 bases are a match to TRBD1. Germline V CDR1 and CDR2: MRHNA, SNTAGT. The trim removed 4 bases at V and 8 bases at J, leaving 5 bases unmatched. The CDR3 has 13 residues. The CDR3 DNA follows: TGTGCCAGCAGTGGACAGGGAAGTGATGAGCAGTTCTTC. As protein: CASSGQGSDEQFF.

This clone was seen only a few times. This rearrangement joins TRBV28 to TRBJ1-6; D not certain. This CDR3 has 16 residues. Germline V gene data show CDR1 as MDHEN and CDR2 as SYDVKM. Trimming stripped 6 bases from V and 0 bases from J, with 12 bases between. The CDR3 DNA sequence: TGTGCCAGCAGGTCGGCCGGGAGCTCCTATAATTCACCCCTCCACTTT. It yields the protein CASRSAGSSYNSPLHF.

This chain connects TRBV6-6 to TRBJ2-5; D unclear. Germline CDR1 and CDR2: MNHNY and SVGAGI (reference sequence). Trimming cost V 6 bases and J 5 bases, with 16 bases left between them. This CDR3 is 14 amino acids long. DNA of the CDR3: TGTGCCAGCAGCGTCGACCGTAATCGGGAGACCCAGTACTTC. This codes for CASSVDRNRETQYF.

The sample holds a few counts of this clone. J is TRBJ2-1 and V is TRBV5-6; no reliable D call. Germline CDR1 reads SGHDT; CDR2 reads YYEEEE. Trimming removed 1 base at V and 4 bases at J, with 0 bases between. CDR3 length: 11 amino acids. This CDR3 reads CASSLYNEQFF. DNA of the CDR3: TGTGCCAGCAGCTTGTACAATGAGCAGTTCTTC.

V and J are TRBV9 and TRBJ2-7; either TRBD1 or TRBD2 may fit D (5 bases each). Germline-derived CDR1 and CDR2 are SGDLS and YYNGEE. V lost 0 bases to trimming and J lost 2 bases, with 9 bases between them. The CDR3 runs 14 residues. CDR3 sequence reads: CASSVAWGPYEQYF. The CDR3 DNA is TGTGCCAGCAGCGTAGCTTGGGGACCCTACGAGCAGTACTTC.

The chain links TRBV5-1 to TRBJ2-3, with 7 bases lining up with TRBD2. The CDR3 is 15 residues long. V was clipped by 4 bases and J by 0 bases; unmatched bases: 5. The germline gives CDR1 SGHRS, CDR2 YFSETQ. The CDR3 reads CASSPSGASTDTQYF. The CDR3 DNA is TGCGCCAGCAGCCCTAGCGGAGCTAGCACAGATACGCAGTATTTT.

The J gene is TRBJ1-2, the V gene TRBV18, with D maybe TRBD1 (6 bases). V lost 5 bases and J lost 7, with 14 bases in between. The CDR3 spans 13 residues. Germline CDR1 reads KGHSH; CDR2 reads LQKENI. Written as DNA, the CDR3 is TGTGCCAGCTCAGGGGGGGACACTCTTGGCTACACCTTC. It codes for CASSGGDTLGYTF.

The chain joins TRBV5-1 to TRBJ2-3; D ambiguous. Germline V gene lookup returns CDR1 SGHRS and CDR2 YFSETQ. The CDR3 runs to 14 residues. Trimming stripped 1 base from V and 0 bases from J, with 6 bases between. Here the CDR3 DNA reads TGCGCCAGCAGCTTGACAAGAAGCACAGATACGCAGTATTTT. Its translation: CASSLTRSTDTQYF.

The genes are TRBV18 and TRBJ1-6; D unresolved. Germline CDR1 reads KGHSH; CDR2 reads LQKENI. This CDR3 has 15 residues. Trimming left V 3 bases short and J 2 bases short, with 8 bases between. In DNA form, the CDR3 reads TGTGCCAGCTCACCTGTGCAGACCTATAATTCACCCCTCCACTTT. Protein: CASSPVQTYNSPLHF.

The table lists this clone with a few counts. An end of the junction does not agree with germline; a read error may underlie this. V usage is TRBV7-7 and J usage is TRBJ2-1; TRBD2 aligns across 14 bases. CDR3 length equals 15 residues. Looked up from germline, CDR1 is SSHAT and CDR2 is FNYEAQ (reference sequence). CDR3: CASSQGLAGGDEQFF. The CDR3 DNA sequence: TGTGCTAGCAGCCAAGGACTAGCGGGGGGCGATGAGCAGTTCTTC.

The chain has TRBV5-4 and TRBJ2-5, with no clear D. The V end lost 0 bases, the J end lost 5 bases, and 8 bases lay between the germline ends. This CDR3 spans 13 amino acids. Germline CDR1 SGHNT, CDR2 YYREEE (reference sequence). CDR3 sequence reads: CASSLETYETQYF. The CDR3 nucleotides read TGTGCCAGCAGCTTGGAAACGTATGAGACCCAGTACTTC.

This clone was seen only once. The J gene is TRBJ2-1, the V gene TRBV11-3; D unresolved. CDR3 size: 14 residues. The ends were cut back, 5 bases at V and 1 base at J, with 9 bases in the middle. The germline CDR1 and CDR2 sequences are SGHNT and YENEEA. For the CDR3, the DNA is TGTGCCAGCAGCATCCGGGTTTCCTACAATGAGCAGTTCTTC. This translates into CASSIRVSYNEQFF.

The chain combines TRBV29-1 with TRBJ2-3; 7 nucleotides match TRBD2. CDR1 and CDR2 (germline): SQVTM, ANQGSEA. V lost 4 bases, J lost 4 bases, and 5 bases stayed unmatched. This CDR3 comprises 13 residues. CDR3 coding DNA: TGCAGCGTTGGTCCAGCGGGGTCAGATACGCAGTATTTT. It translates to CSVGPAGSDTQYF.

The chain joins TRBV5-6 to TRBJ1-1; TRBD1 is a possible D gene (6 bases). Trimming took off 3 bases at V and 0 bases at J, with 12 bases between the two ends. This CDR3 region has 15 residues. The germline gives CDR1 SGHDT, CDR2 YYEEEE. The CDR3 here is CASSWRGYMNTEAFF. CDR3 sequence (DNA): TGTGCCAGCAGCTGGAGGGGGTATATGAACACTGAAGCTTTCTTT.

The chain recombines TRBV18 with TRBJ2-3; no firm D call. Trimming stripped 6 bases from V and 5 bases from J, with 18 bases between. The CDR3 extends over 15 amino acids. Germline CDR1 reads KGHSH; CDR2 reads LQKENI. This chain's CDR3 is CASSPIFSQLDTQYF. For the CDR3, the DNA is TGTGCCAGCTCCCCCATATTTTCCCAATTAGATACGCAGTATTTT. Supplemented by reference TRBV18 and TRBJ2-3, the full variable domain reads NAGVMQNPRHLVRRRGQEARLRCSPMKGHSHVYWYRQLPEEGLKFMVYLQKENIIDESGMPKERFSAEFPKEGPSILRIQQVVRGDSAAYFCASSPIFSQLDTQYFGPGTRLTVL.

This chain connects TRBV7-2 to TRBJ2-1, with TRBD1 matching over 8 bases. In germline, CDR1 is SGHTA, CDR2 FQGNSA. The CDR3 is 16 residues long. V lost 5 bases and J lost 0; bases outside the gene matches: 6. CDR3 protein: CASSKAGTGSYNEQFF. The CDR3 coding sequence is TGTGCCAGCAGCAAGGCCGGGACAGGCTCCTACAATGAGCAGTTCTTC.

The rearrangement joins TRBV2 to TRBJ1-2; a possible D gene is TRBD1 (5 bases). Germline values: CDR1 SNHLY, CDR2 FYNNEI. The length of the CDR3 is 12 residues. Deletions cut 7 bases from V and 5 bases from J, with 11 bases between. CDR3 in amino acids: CASTSTAYGYTF. The CDR3 bases are TGTGCCAGCACCTCGACAGCTTATGGCTACACCTTC.

This chain joins TRBV18 and TRBJ1-1, with D uncertain. In germline, CDR1 is KGHSH, CDR2 LQKENI. V was trimmed by 0 bases and J by 1 base, leaving 6 bases between them. CDR3 length: 14 residues. The CDR3, as DNA: TGTGCCAGCTCACCACCGGTCAGGAACACTGAAGCTTTCTTT. This sequence encodes CASSPPVRNTEAFF.

This clone came up once. The chain employs TRBV30 and TRBJ1-2; no reliable D call. The CDR3 is 15 amino acids. Trimming removed 0 bases at V and 3 bases at J, with 14 bases between. Germline V CDR1 and CDR2: GTSNPN, SVGIG (reference sequence). CDR3: CAWSVLGASYYGYTF. In nucleotides, the CDR3 is TGTGCCTGGAGTGTACTAGGAGCGTCCTACTATGGCTACACCTTC.

The chain combines TRBV29-1 with TRBJ2-1, with D perhaps TRBD2 (5 bases). Germline V gene sequence: CDR1 SQVTM, CDR2 ANQGSEA. Trimming cost V 4 bases and J 2 bases, with 18 bases left between them. The CDR3 length is 16 residues. In nucleotides, the CDR3 is TGCAGCGTTGCAAGTCCGGGGTTTAAGACCTACAATGAGCAGTTCTTC. Encoded protein: CSVASPGFKTYNEQFF.

The chain combines TRBV11-3 with TRBJ1-1; D remains ambiguous. CDR3 size: 16 residues. Germline lookup yields CDR1 SGHNT and CDR2 YENEEA. Trimming cost V 5 bases and J 0 bases, with 16 bases left between them. CDR3 in DNA: TGTGCCAGCAGCCTCAAAGGAGGGCACATGAACACTGAAGCTTTCTTT. Its protein product is CASSLKGGHMNTEAFF.

This clone was counted once. This CDR3 reads CASSSDRNQPQHF. The DNA for the CDR3 is TGTGCCAGCAGTTCGGACAGGAATCAGCCCCAGCATTTT. The chain combines TRBV6-5 with TRBJ1-5, with 7 positions matching TRBD1. The CDR3 length is 13 residues. V shed 4 bases, J shed 4 bases, and the junction held 1 base outside the gene matches. Per the germline V gene, CDR1 is MNHEY and CDR2 is SVGAGI.

This clone was counted a few times. The chain carries TRBV18 and TRBJ1-2; maybe TRBD1 (6 bases). This CDR3 contains 13 residues. Germline V gives CDR1 KGHSH, CDR2 LQKENI. V dropped 1 base and J dropped 6 bases, with 9 bases sitting between them. The DNA for the CDR3 is TGTGCCAGCTCACCACAGGGGGTAGATGGCTACACCTTC. Its translation is CASSPQGVDGYTF.